This T cell receptor (beta chain) is drawn from a study of CD8 T cells in Susac syndrome. Study as a whole: Each patient with Susac syndrome, at the time of blood draw, was therapy-naive, on corticosteroids, or on intravenous immunoglobulin alone.

The authors reverse transcribed about 0.45 to 1 ug RNA with random hexamers. Each CDR3 protein gets one entry after TCRdb re-called the immunoSEQ multiplex PCR reads with MiXCR. Found here are around 79,000 distinct CDR3 sequences, 94% of them singletons; the top ten hold 0.52%. The CDR3 runs to 12 residues. Trimming pared 8 bases from V and 2 bases from J, leaving 9 bases between. Germline lookup yields CDR1 MNHEY and CDR2 SMNVEV (reference sequence). Sequencing targeted TCR beta in blood CD8+ and CD4+ T cells. Patients having Susac syndrome satisfied recently defined diagnostic criteria for definite or probable disease.

The sequenced material came from CD8+ T cells from PBMCs. This TCR derives from a human donor with Susac syndrome. The chain combines TRBV27 with TRBJ2-5, with D possibly being TRBD2 (5 bases). CDR3 sequence: CASGRGQETQYF. In DNA form, the CDR3 reads TGTGCCAGCGGCCGGGGTCAAGAGACCCAGTACTTC.